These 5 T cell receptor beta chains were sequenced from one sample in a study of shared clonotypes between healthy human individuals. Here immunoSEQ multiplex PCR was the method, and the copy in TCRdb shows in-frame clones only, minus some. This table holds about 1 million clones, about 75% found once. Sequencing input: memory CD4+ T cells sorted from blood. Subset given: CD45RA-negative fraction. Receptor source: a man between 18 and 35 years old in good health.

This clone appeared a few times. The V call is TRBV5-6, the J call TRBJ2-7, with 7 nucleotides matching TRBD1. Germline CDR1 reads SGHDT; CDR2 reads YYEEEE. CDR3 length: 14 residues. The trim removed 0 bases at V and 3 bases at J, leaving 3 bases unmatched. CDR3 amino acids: CASSLDAGGYEQYF. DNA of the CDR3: TGTGCCAGCAGCTTGGATGCAGGGGGCTACGAGCAGTACTTC.

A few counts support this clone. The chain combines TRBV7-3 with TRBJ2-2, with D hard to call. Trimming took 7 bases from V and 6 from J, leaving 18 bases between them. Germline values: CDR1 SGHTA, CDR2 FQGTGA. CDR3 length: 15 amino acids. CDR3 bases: TGTGCCAGCAACCCCTCCGGCTTCGGGTCCGGGGAGCTGTTTTTT. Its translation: CASNPSGFGSGELFF.

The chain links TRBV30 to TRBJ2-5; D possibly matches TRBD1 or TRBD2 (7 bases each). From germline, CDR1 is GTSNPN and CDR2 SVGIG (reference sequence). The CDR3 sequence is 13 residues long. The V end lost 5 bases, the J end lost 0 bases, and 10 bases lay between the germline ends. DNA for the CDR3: TGTGCCTGGCAGGGGGGGTACCAAGAGACCCAGTACTTC. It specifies CAWQGGYQETQYF.

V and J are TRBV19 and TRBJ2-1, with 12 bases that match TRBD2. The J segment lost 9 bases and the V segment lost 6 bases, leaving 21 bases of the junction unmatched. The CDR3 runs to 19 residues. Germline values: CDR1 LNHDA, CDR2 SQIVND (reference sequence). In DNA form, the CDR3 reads TGTGCCAGTAGCTTCCCTAGCGGGAGGGCAAAGGGAGGATCGGTTGAGCAGTTCTTC. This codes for CASSFPSGRAKGGSVEQFF.

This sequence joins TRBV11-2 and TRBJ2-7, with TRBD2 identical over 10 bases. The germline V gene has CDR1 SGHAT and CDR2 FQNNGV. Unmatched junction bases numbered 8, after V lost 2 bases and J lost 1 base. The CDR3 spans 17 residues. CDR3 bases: TGTGCCAGCAGCTTAAGGGCTAGCGGGGGCCTTTCCTACGAGCAGTACTTC. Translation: CASSLRASGGLSYEQYF.